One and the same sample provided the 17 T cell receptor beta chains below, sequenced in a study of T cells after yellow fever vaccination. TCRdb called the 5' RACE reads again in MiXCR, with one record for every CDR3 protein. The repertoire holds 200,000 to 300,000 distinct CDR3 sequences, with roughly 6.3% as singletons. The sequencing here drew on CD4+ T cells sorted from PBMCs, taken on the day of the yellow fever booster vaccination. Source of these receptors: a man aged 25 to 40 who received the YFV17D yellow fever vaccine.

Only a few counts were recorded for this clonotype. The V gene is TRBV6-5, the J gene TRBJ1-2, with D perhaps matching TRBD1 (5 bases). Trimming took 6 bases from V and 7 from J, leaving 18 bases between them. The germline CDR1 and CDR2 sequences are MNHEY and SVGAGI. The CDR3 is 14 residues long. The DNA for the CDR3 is TGTGCCAGCAGAACCCCGGGAGGGACGGGTGGCTACACCTTC. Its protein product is CASRTPGGTGGYTF.

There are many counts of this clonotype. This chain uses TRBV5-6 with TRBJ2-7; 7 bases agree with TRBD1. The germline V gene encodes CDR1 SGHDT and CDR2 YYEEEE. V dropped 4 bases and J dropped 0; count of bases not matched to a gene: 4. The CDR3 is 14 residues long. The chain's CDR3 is CASSLGQSSYEQYF. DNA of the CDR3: TGTGCCAGCAGCCTGGGACAGAGCTCCTACGAGCAGTACTTC.

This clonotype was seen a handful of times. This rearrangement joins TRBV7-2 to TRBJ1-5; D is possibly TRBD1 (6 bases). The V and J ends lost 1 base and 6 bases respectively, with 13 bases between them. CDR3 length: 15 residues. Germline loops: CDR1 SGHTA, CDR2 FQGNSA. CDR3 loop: CASSLGAGGGQPQHF. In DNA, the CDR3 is TGTGCCAGCAGCTTAGGTGCGGGGGGCGGTCAGCCCCAGCATTTT.

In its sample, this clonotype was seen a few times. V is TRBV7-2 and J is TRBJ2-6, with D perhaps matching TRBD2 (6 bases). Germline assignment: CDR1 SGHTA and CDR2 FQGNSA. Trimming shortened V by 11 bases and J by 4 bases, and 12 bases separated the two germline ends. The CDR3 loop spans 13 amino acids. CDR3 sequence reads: CAGREGGANVLTF. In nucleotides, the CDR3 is TGTGCCGGGCGGGAAGGAGGGGCCAACGTCCTGACTTTC.

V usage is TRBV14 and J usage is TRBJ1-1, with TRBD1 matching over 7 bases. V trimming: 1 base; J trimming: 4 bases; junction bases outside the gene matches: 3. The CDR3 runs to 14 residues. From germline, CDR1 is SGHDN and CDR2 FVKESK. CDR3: CASSQVTGATEAFF. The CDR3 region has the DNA TGTGCCAGCAGCCAAGTAACAGGGGCCACTGAAGCTTTCTTT.

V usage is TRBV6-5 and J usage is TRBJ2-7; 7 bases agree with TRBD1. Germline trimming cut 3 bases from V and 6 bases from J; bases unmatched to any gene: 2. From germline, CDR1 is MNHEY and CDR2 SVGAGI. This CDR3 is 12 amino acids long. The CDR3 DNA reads TGTGCCAGCAGTTATGGGACAGCCGAGCAGTACTTC. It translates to CASSYGTAEQYF.

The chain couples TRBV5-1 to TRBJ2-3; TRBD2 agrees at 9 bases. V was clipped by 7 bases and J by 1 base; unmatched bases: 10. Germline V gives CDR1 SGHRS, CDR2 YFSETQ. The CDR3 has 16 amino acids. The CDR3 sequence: CASWLAGKEGTDTQYF. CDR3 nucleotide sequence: TGCGCCAGCTGGCTAGCGGGAAAAGAGGGCACAGATACGCAGTATTTT. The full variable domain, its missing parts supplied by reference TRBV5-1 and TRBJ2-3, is KAGVTQTPRYLIKTRGQQVTLSCSPISGHRSVSWYQQTPGQGLQFLFEYFSETQRNKGNFPGRFSGRQFSNSRSEMNVSTLELGDSALYLCASWLAGKEGTDTQYFGPGTRLTVL.

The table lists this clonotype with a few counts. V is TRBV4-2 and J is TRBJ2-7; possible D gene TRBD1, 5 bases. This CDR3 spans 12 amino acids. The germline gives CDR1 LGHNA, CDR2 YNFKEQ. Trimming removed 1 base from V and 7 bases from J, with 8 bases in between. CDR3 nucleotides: TGTGCCAGCAGCCAAGTGAGACAGGAGCAGTACTTC. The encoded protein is CASSQVRQEQYF.

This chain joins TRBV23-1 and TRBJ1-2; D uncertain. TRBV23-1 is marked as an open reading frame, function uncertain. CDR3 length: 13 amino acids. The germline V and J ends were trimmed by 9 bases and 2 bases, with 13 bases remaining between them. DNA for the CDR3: TGCGCCAGAACCCCCCCCGCCAACTATGGCTACACCTTC. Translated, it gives CARTPPANYGYTF.

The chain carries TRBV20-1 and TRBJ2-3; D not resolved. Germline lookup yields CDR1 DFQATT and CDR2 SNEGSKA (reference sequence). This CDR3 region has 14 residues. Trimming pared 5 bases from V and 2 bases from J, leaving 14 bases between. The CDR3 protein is CSASGWENTDTQYF. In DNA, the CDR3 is TGCAGTGCTTCTGGCTGGGAAAACACAGATACGCAGTATTTT.

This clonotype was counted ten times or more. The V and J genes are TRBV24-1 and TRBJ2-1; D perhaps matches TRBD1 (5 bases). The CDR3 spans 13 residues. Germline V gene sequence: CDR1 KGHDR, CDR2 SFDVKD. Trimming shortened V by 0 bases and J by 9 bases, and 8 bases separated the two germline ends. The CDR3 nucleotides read TGTGCCACCAGTGATTTGGAAAGGGGTGAGCAGTTCTTC. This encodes CATSDLERGEQFF.

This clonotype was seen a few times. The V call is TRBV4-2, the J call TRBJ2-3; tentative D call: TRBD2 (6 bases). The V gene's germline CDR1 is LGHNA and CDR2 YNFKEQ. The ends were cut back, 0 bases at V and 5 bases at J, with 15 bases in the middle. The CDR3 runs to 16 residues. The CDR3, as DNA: TGTGCCAGCAGCCAAGATCGCGTTAGCGGTGGAGATACGCAGTATTTT. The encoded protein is CASSQDRVSGGDTQYF.

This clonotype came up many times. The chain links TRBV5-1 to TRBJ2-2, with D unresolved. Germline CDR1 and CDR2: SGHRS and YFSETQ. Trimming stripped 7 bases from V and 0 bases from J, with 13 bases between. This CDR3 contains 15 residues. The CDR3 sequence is CASAGPRTNTGELFF. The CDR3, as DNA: TGCGCCAGCGCTGGGCCCAGAACGAACACCGGGGAGCTGTTTTTT.

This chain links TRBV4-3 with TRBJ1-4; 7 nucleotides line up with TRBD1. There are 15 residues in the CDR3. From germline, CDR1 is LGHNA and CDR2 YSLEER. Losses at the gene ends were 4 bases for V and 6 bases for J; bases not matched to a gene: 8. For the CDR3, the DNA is TGCGCCAGCAGCCCCCGCCGGGACAGTGATGAAAAACTGTTTTTT. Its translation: CASSPRRDSDEKLFF.

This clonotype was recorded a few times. The CDR3 nucleotides read TGTGCCAGCAGAGCGGGGGGAAAGGGTAATGAGCAGTTCTTC. Protein: CASRAGGKGNEQFF. The chain links TRBV6-2 or TRBV6-3 to TRBJ2-1; 9 bases are a match to TRBD2. Germline V gives CDR1 MNHEY, CDR2 SVGEGT. The CDR3 spans 14 residues. V shed 6 bases and J 7 bases; nucleotides not matched to a gene: 7.

CDR3 sequence reads: CASSLAGGSIGYEQYF. The CDR3, as DNA: TGTGCCAGCAGCTTAGCTGGAGGGAGTATTGGTTACGAGCAGTACTTC. The chain employs TRBV7-2 and TRBJ2-7; D is perhaps TRBD2 (6 bases). CDR1 is SGHTA, CDR2 FQGNSA, per germline. V gave up 0 bases and J gave up 4 bases, with 16 bases separating them. The length of the CDR3 is 16 residues.

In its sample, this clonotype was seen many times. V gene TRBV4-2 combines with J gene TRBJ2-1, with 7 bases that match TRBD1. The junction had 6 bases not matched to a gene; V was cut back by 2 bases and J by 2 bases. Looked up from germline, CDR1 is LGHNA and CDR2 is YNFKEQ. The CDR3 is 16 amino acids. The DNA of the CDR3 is TGTGCCAGCAGCCAACCGACAGGGCTAGCCTACAATGAGCAGTTCTTC. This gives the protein CASSQPTGLAYNEQFF.